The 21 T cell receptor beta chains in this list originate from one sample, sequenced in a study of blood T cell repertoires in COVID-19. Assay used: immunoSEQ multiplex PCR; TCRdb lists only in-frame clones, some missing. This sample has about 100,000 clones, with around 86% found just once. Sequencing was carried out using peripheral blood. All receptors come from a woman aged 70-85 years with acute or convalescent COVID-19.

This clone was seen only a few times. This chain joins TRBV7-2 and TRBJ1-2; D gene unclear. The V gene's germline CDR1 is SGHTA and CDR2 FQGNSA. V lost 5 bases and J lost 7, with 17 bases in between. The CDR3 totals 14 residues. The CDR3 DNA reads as TGTGCCAGCAGCCCATTATGGGGAGGGTCTGGCTACACCTTC. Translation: CASSPLWGGSGYTF.

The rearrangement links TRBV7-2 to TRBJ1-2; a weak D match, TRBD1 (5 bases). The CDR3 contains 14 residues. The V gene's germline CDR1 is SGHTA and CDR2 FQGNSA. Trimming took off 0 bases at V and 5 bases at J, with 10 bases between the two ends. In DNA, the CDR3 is TGTGCCAGCAGCTTAGCGTTTCAGGGTTATGGCTACACCTTC. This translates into CASSLAFQGYGYTF.

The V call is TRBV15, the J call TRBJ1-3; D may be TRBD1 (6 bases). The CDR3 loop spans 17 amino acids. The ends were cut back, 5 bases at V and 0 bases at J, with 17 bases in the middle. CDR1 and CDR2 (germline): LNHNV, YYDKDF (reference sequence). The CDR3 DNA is TGTGCCACCAGCCTCACAGGGAGCGCGAACTCTGGAAACACCATATATTTT. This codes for CATSLTGSANSGNTIYF.

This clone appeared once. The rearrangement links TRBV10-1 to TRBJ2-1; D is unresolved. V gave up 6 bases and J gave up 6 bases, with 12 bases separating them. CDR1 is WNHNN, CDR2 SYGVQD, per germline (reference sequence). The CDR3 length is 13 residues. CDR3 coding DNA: TGCGCCAGCAGCCCTCCAGGAAGCAATGAGCAGTTCTTC. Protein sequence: CASSPPGSNEQFF.

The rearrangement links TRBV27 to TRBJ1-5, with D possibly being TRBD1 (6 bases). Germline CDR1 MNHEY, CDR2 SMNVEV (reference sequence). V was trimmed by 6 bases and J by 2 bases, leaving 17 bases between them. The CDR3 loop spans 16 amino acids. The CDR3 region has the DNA TGTGCCAGCAGCCGGGGGGGCCAGGTCGGCAATCAGCCCCAGCATTTT. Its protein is CASSRGGQVGNQPQHF.

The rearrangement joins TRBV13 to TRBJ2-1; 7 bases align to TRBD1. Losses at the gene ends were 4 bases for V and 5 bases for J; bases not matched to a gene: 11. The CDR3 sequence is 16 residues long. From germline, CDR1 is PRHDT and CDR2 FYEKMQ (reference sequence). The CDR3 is CASSSNTGTVNNEQFF. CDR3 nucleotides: TGTGCCAGCAGCTCGAACACCGGGACAGTTAACAATGAGCAGTTCTTC.

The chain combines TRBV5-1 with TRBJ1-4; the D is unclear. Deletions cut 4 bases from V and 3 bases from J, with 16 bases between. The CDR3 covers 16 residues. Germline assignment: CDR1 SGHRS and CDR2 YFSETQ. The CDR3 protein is CASSPDGGRANEKLFF. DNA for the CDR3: TGCGCCAGCAGCCCGGATGGAGGTCGGGCTAATGAAAAACTGTTTTTT.

CDR3 DNA sequence: TGTGCCAGCAGTGAATTCAGTTTGCAGCTGTTTTTT. Translation: CASSEFSLQLFF. V and J are TRBV6-1 and TRBJ2-2; the D is unclear. The CDR3 loop spans 12 amino acids. The V end was cut by 2 bases, the J end by 12 bases, with 10 bases between. The germline gives CDR1 MNHNS, CDR2 SASEGT.

CDR3 nucleotide sequence: TGTGCCAGCAGTGCTACAGGGCCCGGTGGCAATCAGCCCCAGCATTTT. This translates into CASSATGPGGNQPQHF. This chain links TRBV28 with TRBJ1-5; D possibly corresponds to TRBD1 (6 bases). Trimming removed 5 bases at V and 2 bases at J, with 16 bases between. CDR1 and CDR2 (germline): MDHEN, SYDVKM. The CDR3 is 16 residues long.

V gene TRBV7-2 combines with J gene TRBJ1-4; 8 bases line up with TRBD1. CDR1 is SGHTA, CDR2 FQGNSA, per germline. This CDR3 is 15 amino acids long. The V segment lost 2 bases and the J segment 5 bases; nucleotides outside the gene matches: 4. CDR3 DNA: TGTGCCAGCAGCTTAATCCAGGGGGCGAATGAAAAACTGTTTTTT. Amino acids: CASSLIQGANEKLFF.

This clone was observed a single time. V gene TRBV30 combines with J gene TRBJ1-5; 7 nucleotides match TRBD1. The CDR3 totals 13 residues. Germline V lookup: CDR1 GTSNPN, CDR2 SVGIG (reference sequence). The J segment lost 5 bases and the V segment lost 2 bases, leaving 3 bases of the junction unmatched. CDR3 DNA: TGTGCCTGGAGTAACAGGGGTTATCAGCCCCAGCATTTT. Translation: CAWSNRGYQPQHF.

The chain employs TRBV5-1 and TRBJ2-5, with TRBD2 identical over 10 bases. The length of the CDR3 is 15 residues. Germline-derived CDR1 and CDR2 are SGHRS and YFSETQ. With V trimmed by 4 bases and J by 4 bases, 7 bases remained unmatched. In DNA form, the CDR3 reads TGCGCCAGCAGCACCTTAGCGGGAGGAGGAGAGACCCAGTACTTC. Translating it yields CASSTLAGGGETQYF.

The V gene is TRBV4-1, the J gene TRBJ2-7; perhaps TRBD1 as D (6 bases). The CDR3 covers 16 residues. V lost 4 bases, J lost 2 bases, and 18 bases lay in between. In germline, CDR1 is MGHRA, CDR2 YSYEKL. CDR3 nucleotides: TGCGCCAGCAGCCTCACTGGAATGGGGGCCCCCTACGAGCAGTACTTC. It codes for CASSLTGMGAPYEQYF.

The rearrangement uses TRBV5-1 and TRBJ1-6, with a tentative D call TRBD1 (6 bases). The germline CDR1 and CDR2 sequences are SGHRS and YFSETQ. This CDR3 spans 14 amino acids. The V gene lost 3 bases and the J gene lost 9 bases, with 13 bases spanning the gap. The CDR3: CASSSRQAGSPLHF. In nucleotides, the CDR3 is TGCGCCAGCAGCTCCAGACAGGCCGGTTCACCCCTCCACTTT.

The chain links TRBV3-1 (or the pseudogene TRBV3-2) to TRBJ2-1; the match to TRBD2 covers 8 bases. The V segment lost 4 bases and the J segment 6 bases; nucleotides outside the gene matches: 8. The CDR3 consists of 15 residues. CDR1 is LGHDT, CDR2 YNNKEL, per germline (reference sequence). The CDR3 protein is CASSPTGTSFNEQFF. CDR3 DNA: TGTGCCAGCAGCCCCACCGGGACTAGTTTCAATGAGCAGTTCTTC.

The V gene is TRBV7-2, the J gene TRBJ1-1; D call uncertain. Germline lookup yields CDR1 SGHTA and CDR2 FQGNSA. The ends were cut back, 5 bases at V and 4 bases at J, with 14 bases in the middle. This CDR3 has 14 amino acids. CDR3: CASSPGRSSTEAFF. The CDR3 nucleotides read TGTGCCAGCAGCCCAGGCAGAAGTAGCACTGAAGCTTTCTTT. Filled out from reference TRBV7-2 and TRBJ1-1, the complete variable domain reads GAGVSQSPSNKVTEKGKDVELRCDPISGHTALYWYRQSLGQGLEFLIYFQGNSAPDKSGLPSDRFSAERTGGSVSTLTIQRTQQEDSAVYLCASSPGRSSTEAFFGQGTRLTVV.

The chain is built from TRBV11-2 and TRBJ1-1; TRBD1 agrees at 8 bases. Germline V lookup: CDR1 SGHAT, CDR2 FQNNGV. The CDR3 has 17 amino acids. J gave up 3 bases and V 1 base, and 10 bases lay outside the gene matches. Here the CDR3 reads CASSLGGGQGRYTEAFF. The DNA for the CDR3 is TGTGCCAGCAGCTTAGGTGGAGGACAGGGACGGTACACTGAAGCTTTCTTT.

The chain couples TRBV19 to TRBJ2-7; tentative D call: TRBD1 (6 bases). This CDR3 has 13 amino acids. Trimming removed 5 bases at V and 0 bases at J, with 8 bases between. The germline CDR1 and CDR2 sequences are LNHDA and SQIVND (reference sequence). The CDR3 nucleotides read TGTGCCAGTAGTTACAGGGACTCCTACGAGCAGTACTTC. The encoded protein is CASSYRDSYEQYF.

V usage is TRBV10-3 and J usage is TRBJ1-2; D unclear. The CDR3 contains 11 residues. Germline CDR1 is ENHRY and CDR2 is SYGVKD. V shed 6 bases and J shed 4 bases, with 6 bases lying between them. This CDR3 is CAIRQLYGYTF. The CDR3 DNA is TGTGCCATCAGACAGCTCTATGGCTACACCTTC.

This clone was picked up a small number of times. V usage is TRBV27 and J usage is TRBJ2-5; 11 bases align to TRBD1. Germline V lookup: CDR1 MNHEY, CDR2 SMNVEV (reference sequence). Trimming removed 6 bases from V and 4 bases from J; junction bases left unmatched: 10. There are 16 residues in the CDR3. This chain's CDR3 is CASRPGQGVRRETQYF. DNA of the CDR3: TGTGCCAGCAGACCGGGACAGGGGGTTCGTAGAGAGACCCAGTACTTC.

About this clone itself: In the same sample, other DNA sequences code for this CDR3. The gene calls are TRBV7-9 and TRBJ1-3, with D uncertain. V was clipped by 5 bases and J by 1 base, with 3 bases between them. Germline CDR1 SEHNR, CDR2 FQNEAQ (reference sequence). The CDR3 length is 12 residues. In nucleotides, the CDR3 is TGTGCCAGCAGCCCTTCTGGAAACACCATATATTTT. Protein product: CASSPSGNTIYF.